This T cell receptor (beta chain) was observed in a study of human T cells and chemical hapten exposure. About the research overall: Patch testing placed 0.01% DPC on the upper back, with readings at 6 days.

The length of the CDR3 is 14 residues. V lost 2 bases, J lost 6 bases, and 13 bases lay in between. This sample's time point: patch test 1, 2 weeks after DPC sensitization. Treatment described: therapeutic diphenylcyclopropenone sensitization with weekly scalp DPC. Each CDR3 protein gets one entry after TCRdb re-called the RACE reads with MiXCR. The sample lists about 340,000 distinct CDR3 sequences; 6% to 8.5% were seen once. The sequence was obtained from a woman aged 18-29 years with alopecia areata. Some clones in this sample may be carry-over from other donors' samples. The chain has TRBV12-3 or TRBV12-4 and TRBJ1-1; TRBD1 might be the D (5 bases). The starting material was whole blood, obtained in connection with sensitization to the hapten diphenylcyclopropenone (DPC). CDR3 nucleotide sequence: TGTGCCAGCAGTTTACGGGGCGAGGAGGCTGAAGCTTTCTTT. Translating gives CASSLRGEEAEAFF.